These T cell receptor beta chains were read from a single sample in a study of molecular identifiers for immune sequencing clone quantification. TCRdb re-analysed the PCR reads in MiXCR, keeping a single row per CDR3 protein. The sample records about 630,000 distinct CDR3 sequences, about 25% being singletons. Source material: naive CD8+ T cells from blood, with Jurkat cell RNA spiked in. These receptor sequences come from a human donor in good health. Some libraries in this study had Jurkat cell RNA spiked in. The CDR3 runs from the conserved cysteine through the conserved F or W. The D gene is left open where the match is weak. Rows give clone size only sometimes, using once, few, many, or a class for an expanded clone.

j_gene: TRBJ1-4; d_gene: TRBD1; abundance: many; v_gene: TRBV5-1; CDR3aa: CASSPGQGMSEKLFF; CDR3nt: TGCGCCAGCAGCCCGGGACAGGGAATGAGCGAAAAACTGTTTTTT
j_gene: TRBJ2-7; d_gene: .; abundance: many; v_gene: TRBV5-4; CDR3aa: CASSWGGSEQYF; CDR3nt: TGTGCCAGCAGCTGGGGCGGGTCCGAGCAGTACTTC
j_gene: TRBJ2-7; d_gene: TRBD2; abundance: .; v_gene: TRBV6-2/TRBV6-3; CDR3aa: CASSYPGLAGGNTYKQYF; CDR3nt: TGTGCCAGCAGTTACCCGGGACTAGCGGGAGGTAACACCTACAAGCAGTACTTC
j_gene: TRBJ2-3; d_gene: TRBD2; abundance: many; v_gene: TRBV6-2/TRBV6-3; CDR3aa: CASSTPFIRLAGEPDTQYF; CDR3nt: TGTGCCAGCAGTACTCCATTCATTCGACTAGCGGGAGAACCAGATACGCAGTATTTT
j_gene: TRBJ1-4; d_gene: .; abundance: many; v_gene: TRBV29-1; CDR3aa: CSVVNRDPTNEKLFF; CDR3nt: TGCAGCGTTGTAAACAGGGACCCAACTAATGAAAAACTGTTTTTT
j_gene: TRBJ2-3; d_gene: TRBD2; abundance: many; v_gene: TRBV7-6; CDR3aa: CASSLLDSGEADTQYF; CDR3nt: TGTGCCAGCAGCCTTCTGGATAGCGGGGAGGCAGATACGCAGTATTTT
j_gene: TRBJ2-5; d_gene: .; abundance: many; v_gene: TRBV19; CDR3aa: CASSIGTRGRETQYF; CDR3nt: TGTGCCAGTAGTATTGGGACTCGGGGTCGAGAGACCCAGTACTTC
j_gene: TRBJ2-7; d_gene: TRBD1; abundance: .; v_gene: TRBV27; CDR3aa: CASSRRGTGDYEQYF; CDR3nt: TGTGCCAGCAGTCGGAGGGGGACAGGCGACTACGAGCAGTATTTC
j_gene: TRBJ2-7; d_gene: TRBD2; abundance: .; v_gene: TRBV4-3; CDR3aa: CASSQEFSGSSYEQYF; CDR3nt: TGCGCCAGCAGCCAAGAATTTAGCGGGAGCTCCTACGAGCAGTACTTC
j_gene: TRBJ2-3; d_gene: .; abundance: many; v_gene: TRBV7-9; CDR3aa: CASRPMGTVTDTQYF; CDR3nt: TGTGCCAGCAGGCCAATGGGGACGGTCACAGATACGCAGTATTTT
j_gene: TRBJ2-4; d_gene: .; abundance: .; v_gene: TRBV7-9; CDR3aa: CASSFSEGLAKYIQYF; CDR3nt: TGTGCCAGCAGCTTCTCGGAGGGGCTAGCCAAATACATTCAGTACTTC
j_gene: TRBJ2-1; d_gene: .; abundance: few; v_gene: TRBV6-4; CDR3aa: CASRRVGYYNEQFF; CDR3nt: TGTGCCAGCAGGAGGGTTGGTTACTACAATGAGCAGTTCTTC
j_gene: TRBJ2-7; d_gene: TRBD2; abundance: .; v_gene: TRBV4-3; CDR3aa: CAGGDGAGGYERYF; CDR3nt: TGCGCCGGCGGCGACGGGGCCGGGGGGTACGAGCGGTACTTC
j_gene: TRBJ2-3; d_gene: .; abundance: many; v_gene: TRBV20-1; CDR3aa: CSAGDPTGTDTQYF; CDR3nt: TGCAGTGCCGGGGACCCTACGGGGACAGATACGCAGTATTTT
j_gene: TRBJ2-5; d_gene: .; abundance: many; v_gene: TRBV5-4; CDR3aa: CASSFPGDQETQYF; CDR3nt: TGTGCCAGCAGCTTTCCAGGGGACCAAGAGACCCAGTACTTC
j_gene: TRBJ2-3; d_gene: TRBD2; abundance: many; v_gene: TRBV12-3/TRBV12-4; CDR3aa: CASSLEPGLVTDTQYF; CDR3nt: TGTGCCAGCAGTCTTGAACCGGGACTAGTGACAGATACGCAGTATTTT
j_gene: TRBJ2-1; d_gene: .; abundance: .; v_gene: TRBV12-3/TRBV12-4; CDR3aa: CASTRRYNEQFF; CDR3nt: TGTGCCAGCACCAGGCGATACAATGAGCAGTTCTTC
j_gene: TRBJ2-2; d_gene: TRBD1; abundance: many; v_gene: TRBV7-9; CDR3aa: CASSSPGQPGELFF; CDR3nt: TGTGCCAGCAGCTCTCCGGGACAGCCTGGGGAGCTGTTTTTT
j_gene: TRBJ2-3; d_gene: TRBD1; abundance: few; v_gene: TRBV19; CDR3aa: CASKPTGGGGDTQYF; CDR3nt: TGTGCCAGTAAACCGACAGGGGGTGGTGGAGATACGCAGTATTTT
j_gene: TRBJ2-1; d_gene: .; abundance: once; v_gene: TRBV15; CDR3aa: CATSRAKDGYNEQFF; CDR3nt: TGTGCCACCAGCAGAGCCAAGGACGGCTACAATGAGCAGTTCTTC
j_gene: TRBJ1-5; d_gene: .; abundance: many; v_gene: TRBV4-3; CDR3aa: CASSQDRISNQPQHF; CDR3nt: TGCGCCAGCAGCCAAGATCGCATTAGCAATCAGCCCCAGCATTTT
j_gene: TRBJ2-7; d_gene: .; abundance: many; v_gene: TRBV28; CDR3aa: CASSSSDGGLREQYF; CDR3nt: TGTGCCAGCAGTTCCTCGGATGGGGGGCTGAGGGAGCAGTACTTC
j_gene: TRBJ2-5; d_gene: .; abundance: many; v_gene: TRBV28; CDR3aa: CASSLTAGKETQYF; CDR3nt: TGTGCCAGCAGTTTGACGGCGGGAAAAGAGACCCAGTACTTC
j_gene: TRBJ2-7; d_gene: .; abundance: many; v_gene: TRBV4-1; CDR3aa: CASSQGTSYEQYF; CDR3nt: TGTGCCAGCAGCCAAGGTACTAGCTACGAGCAGTACTTC
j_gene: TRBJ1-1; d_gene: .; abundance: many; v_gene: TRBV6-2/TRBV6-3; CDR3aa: CASRSGRRTEAFF; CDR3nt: TGTGCCAGCAGAAGCGGGCGGCGAACTGAAGCTTTCTTT
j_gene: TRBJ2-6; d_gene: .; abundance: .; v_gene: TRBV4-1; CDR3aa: CPSRPWGNSGANLRTF; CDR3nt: TGCCCCAGCCGCCCGTGGGGAAACTCGGGGGCCAACCTCCGGACTTTC
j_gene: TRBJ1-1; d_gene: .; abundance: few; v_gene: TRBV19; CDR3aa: CASRPGEDEAFF; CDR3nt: TGTGCCAGTAGACCAGGGGAGGACGAAGCTTTCTTT
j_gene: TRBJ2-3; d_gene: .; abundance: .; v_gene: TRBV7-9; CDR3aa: CASSLAGQGLGDTQYF; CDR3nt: TGTGCCAGCAGCTTAGCAGGTCAGGGTTTAGGAGATACGCAGTATTTT
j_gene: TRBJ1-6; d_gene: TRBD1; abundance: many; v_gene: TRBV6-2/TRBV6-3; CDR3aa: CASSPTGQAFSPLHF; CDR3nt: TGTGCCAGCAGTCCTACCGGACAGGCGTTTTCACCCCTCCACTTT
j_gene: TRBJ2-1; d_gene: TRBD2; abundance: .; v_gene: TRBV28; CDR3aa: CASSFRLAGGHEQFF; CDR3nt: TGTGCCAGCAGTTTCAGACTAGCGGGAGGGCATGAGCAGTTCTTC
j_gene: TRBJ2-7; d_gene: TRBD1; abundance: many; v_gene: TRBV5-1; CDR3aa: CASNSGTGGRYEQYF; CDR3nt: TGCGCCAGTAACTCCGGGACAGGGGGAAGGTACGAGCAGTACTTC
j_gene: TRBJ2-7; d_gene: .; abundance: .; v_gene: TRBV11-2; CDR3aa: CDSSLGPPWPHYEQYF; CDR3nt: TGTGACAGCAGCTTAGGGCCGCCCTGGCCTCACTACGAGCAGTACTTC
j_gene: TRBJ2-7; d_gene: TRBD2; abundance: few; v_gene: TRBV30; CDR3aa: CAWKGLAGESFYEQYF; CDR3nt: TGTGCCTGGAAAGGACTAGCGGGAGAAAGTTTCTACGAGCAGTACTTC
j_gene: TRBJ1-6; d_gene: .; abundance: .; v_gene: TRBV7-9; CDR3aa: CASSFFTGTPYSPLHF; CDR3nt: TGTGCCAGCAGCTTTTTTACCGGGACGCCTTATTCACCCCTCCACTTT
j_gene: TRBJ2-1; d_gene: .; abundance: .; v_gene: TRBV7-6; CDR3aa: CASSLEAGTSSYNEQFF; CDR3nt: TGTGCCAGCAGCTTAGAAGCAGGGACAAGCTCCTACAATGAGCAGTTCTTC
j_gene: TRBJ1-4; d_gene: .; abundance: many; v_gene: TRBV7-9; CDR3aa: CASKGLYEKLFF; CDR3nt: TGTGCCAGCAAGGGTTTGTATGAAAAACTGTTTTTT
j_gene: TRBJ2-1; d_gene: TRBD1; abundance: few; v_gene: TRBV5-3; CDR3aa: CASSLEDRREQFF; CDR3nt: TGTGCCAGCAGCTTGGAGGACAGGCGTGAGCAGTTCTTC
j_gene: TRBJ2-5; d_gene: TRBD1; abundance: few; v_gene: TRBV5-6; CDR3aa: CASSLTQQGAGNQVETQYF; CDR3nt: TGTGCCAGCAGCTTAACTCAACAGGGGGCAGGTAACCAGGTCGAGACCCAGTACTTC
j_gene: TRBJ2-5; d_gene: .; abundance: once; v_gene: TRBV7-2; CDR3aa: CARSSSRGGQETQYF; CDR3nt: TGTGCCCGCAGCTCGTCGAGGGGTGGACAAGAGACCCAGTACTTC
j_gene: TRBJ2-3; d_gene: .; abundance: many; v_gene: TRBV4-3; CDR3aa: CASSPTEVPRADTQYF; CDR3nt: TGCGCCAGCAGCCCCACCGAGGTCCCGAGGGCAGATACGCAGTATTTT
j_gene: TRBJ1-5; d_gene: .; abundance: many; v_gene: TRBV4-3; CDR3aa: CASSQEARGRVDQPQHF; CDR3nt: TGCGCCAGCAGCCAAGAGGCAAGGGGGAGGGTTGATCAGCCCCAGCATTTT
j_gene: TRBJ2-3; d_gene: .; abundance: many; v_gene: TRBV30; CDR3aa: CAWGTTGLSTDTQYF; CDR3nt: TGTGCCTGGGGTACAACGGGACTCAGCACAGATACGCAGTATTTT
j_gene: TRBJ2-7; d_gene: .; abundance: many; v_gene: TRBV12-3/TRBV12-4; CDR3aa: CASSFGISYEQYF; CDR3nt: TGCGCCAGCAGCTTCGGGATTAGCTACGAGCAGTACTTC
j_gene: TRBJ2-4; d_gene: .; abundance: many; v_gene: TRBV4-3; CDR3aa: CAKGYDKNIQYF; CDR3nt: TGCGCCAAGGGCTATGACAAAAACATTCAGTACTTC
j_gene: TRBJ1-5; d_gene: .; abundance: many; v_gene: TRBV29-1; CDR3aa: CSVGTVDQPQHF; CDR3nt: TGCAGCGTTGGGACAGTGGATCAGCCCCAGCATTTT
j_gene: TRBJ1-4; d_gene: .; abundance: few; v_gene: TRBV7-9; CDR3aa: CASSLAHKGEKLFF; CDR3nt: TGTGCCAGCAGCTTAGCCCACAAAGGTGAAAAACTGTTTTTT
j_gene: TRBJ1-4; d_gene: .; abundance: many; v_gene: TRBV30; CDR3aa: CALDSWDEKLFF; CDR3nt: TGTGCCTTGGACAGTTGGGATGAAAAACTGTTTTTT
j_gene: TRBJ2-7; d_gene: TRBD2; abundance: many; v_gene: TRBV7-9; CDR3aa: CASSLASGESYEQYF; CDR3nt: TGTGCCAGCAGCCTCGCTAGCGGGGAGTCCTACGAGCAGTACTTC
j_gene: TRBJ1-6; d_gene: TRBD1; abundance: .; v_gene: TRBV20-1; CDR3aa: CSARDRGQGNSPLHF; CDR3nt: TGCAGTGCTAGAGATCGAGGACAGGGAAATTCACCCCTCCACTTT
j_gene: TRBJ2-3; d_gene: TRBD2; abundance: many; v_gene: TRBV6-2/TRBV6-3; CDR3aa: CASSRGTSGNRDTQYF; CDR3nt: TGTGCCAGCAGTCGCGGGACTAGCGGGAATCGGGATACGCAGTATTTT
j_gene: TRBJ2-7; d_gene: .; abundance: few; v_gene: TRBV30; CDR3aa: CAWSVTDVSEQYF; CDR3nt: TGTGCCTGGAGTGTAACCGACGTGTCCGAGCAGTACTTC
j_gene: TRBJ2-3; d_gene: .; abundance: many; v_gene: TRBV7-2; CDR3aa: CASSPTTRARGDTQYF; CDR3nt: TGTGCCAGCAGCCCAACTACCAGGGCTCGGGGAGATACGCAGTATTTT
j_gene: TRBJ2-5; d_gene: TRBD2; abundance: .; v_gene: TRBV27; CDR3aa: CASSLSASGVMEPQYF; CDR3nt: TGTGCCAGCAGTTTATCGGCTAGCGGGGTGATGGAGCCCCAGTACTTC
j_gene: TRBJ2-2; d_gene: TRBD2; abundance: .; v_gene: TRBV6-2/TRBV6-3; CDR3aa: CASSYGLAGGLYTGELFF; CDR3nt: TGTGCCAGCAGTTACGGTCTAGCGGGAGGGCTCTACACCGGGGAGCTGTTTTTT